A single sample gave rise to the 5 T cell receptor beta chains below, sequenced in a study of CD8+ T cells in alopecia areata. As the sequencing template, cDNA was produced by extracting RNA and reverse transcribing it. Method: immunoSEQ multiplex PCR; TCRdb's copy keeps in-frame clones and lacks some. This repertoire holds about 120,000 clones, and none appear only once. Sequencing was done on a sample of lesional skin. The receptors originated from a C3H/HeJ mouse with alopecia areata. Mouse MHC haplotype: H2-k.

This clone was seen more than once but under ten times. The germline and genes are mouse ones. The read ends 4 residues before the CDR3 terminus; that terminus is restored from the germline J gene. The chain links TRBV1 to TRBJ1-4; 7 bases match TRBD1. CDR1 is NSQYPW and CDR2 is LRSPGD in the germline V gene (reference sequence). This CDR3 spans 16 amino acids. With 0 bases clipped from V and 5 bases from J, the junction kept 6 bases outside the gene matches. CDR3 bases read: TGCACCTGCAGTGCAGATCAACCAGGGGGGAACGAA. Encoded protein: CTCSADQPGGNE. The entire CDR3 sequence reads CTCSADQPGGNERLFF.

To note about this clone: The genes and germline here are from mouse. The CDR3 end is not reached by the read, which stops 4 residues before it; the germline J gene fills it in. V usage is TRBV19 and J usage is TRBJ2-3, with unresolved D. This CDR3 is 12 amino acids long. V was clipped by 3 bases and J by 3 bases, with 5 bases between them. Germline assignment: CDR1 FNHDT and CDR2 SITEND (reference sequence). The sequenced CDR3 bases are TGTGCCAGCAGTAGACAAGCAGAA. It codes for CASSRQAE. The whole CDR3 sequence is CASSRQAETLYF.

A few counts support this clone. Mouse germline and gene names are used. The observed sequence ends 4 residues before the CDR3 terminus, with the missing tail filled in from the germline J gene. The J gene is TRBJ2-2, the V gene TRBV1, with D possibly TRBD1 on 6 matching bases. Germline CDR1 NSQYPW, CDR2 LRSPGD (reference sequence). The V end was cut by 1 base, the J end by 0 bases, with 9 bases between. The CDR3 runs 16 residues. This CDR3 reads CTCSAVPGANTGQLYF. CDR3 bases read: TGCACCTGCAGTGCAGTCCCAGGGGCAAACACCGGG.

There are a few counts of this clone. The gene names given are mouse names. The read ends 4 residues shy of where the CDR3 ends; the end is completed using the germline J gene. The chain couples TRBV13-3 to TRBJ2-5; D gene unclear. The CDR3 is 15 amino acids. Per the germline V gene, CDR1 is NNHDY and CDR2 is SYVADS. With 5 bases removed from V and 0 bases from J, the gap between germline ends came to 13 bases. CDR3 DNA, as far as it was read: TGTGCCAGCAGCCACCCCTTCAGTAACCAAGAC. Its protein is CASSHPFSNQD. The CDR3 in its entirety is CASSHPFSNQDTQYF.

Only a few counts were recorded for this clone. Mouse names are used for the genes. The read ends 4 residues early relative to the CDR3; the germline J gene fills the gap. The rearrangement links TRBV19 to TRBJ2-3; D unresolved. Trimming stripped 0 bases from V and 0 bases from J, with 8 bases between. The CDR3 spans 15 residues. The germline V gene has CDR1 FNHDT and CDR2 SITEND (reference sequence). The part of the CDR3 DNA that was read is TGTGCCAGCAGTATAGAAGGCTGGAGTGCAGAA. This codes for CASSIEGWSAE. In full, the CDR3 reads CASSIEGWSAETLYF.